The present T cell receptor (beta chain) was sequenced within a study of blood T cell repertoires in COVID-19. Study information: Samples taken during acute and convalescent COVID-19 were collected in the United States, Italy and Spain. Sources were T cells, B-cell-depleted T cells, or PBMCs; the material itself was cDNA or gDNA.

Original processing methods: Using reference gene primer amplification, nucleated cell counts were estimated. Clones were read by immunoSEQ multiplex PCR, and TCRdb kept only the in-frame ones, dropping some. Clone size and V and J calls were adopted from that table, with D and trimming inferred from the DNA. Among 130,000 to 150,000 clones listed, around 91% were seen once. Sequencing was carried out using peripheral blood. This receptor was obtained from a woman aged 60 to 75 with active COVID-19.

Here the CDR3 reads CASSLLGGEQYF. DNA for the CDR3: TGTGCCAGCAGCCTCCTAGGCGGCGAGCAGTACTTC. The chain recombines TRBV12-3 or TRBV12-4 with TRBJ2-7; D ambiguous. V was pared by 6 bases and J by 6 bases, with 12 bases between. The CDR3 is 12 residues long.